The 18 T cell receptor beta chains below come from one sample, sequenced in a study of OX40 agonist ivuxolimab in advanced cancers. TCRdb's table, derived via immunoSEQ multiplex PCR, lists solely in-frame clones and lacks some. In the table there are 67,000 or so clones, approximately 90% of which are singletons. The input for sequencing was CD4+ or CD8+ T cells sorted from blood, taken in a trial of the OX40 agonist ivuxolimab. These receptors all stem from an adult with an advanced solid tumor such as melanoma, head and neck, liver or kidney cancer.

The count of this clone is one. The V and J genes are TRBV5-1 and TRBJ2-7, with D maybe TRBD2 (6 bases). CDR3 size: 14 residues. CDR1 is SGHRS, CDR2 YFSETQ, per germline. Trimming left V 3 bases short and J 7 bases short, with 17 bases between. The CDR3 DNA sequence: TGCGCCAGCAGCTCGACCGTCGGGGCGGGGGAGCAGTACTTC. Protein sequence: CASSSTVGAGEQYF. The entire variable domain, with the rest obtained from reference TRBV5-1 and TRBJ2-7, is as follows: KAGVTQTPRYLIKTRGQQVTLSCSPISGHRSVSWYQQTPGQGLQFLFEYFSETQRNKGNFPGRFSGRQFSNSRSEMNVSTLELGDSALYLCASSSTVGAGEQYFGPGTRLTVT.

The V gene is TRBV19, the J gene TRBJ1-1; weak D call: TRBD1 (5 bases). V was pared by 11 bases and J by 0 bases, with 19 bases between. The germline V gene encodes CDR1 LNHDA and CDR2 SQIVND (reference sequence). CDR3 size: 15 residues. Here the CDR3 DNA reads TGTGCCGCCTCCGGGGGGGGGATCATGAACACTGAAGCTTTCTTT. Translation: CAASGGGIMNTEAFF.

The genes are TRBV18 and TRBJ2-1, with TRBD1 matching over 7 bases. The CDR3 length is 13 residues. The germline CDR1 and CDR2 sequences are KGHSH and LQKENI. J was trimmed by 4 bases and V by 3 bases; bases with no gene match: 0. The CDR3 sequence is CASSPGQYNEQFF. CDR3 nucleotide sequence: TGTGCCAGCTCACCGGGACAGTACAATGAGCAGTTCTTC.

The sample holds a few counts of this clone. V is TRBV7-9 and J is TRBJ2-3, with TRBD2 matching 11 bases. Germline values: CDR1 SEHNR, CDR2 FQNEAQ (reference sequence). The CDR3 extends over 14 amino acids. The ends lost 6 bases at V and 6 bases at J; junction bases unmatched: 5. The CDR3 DNA reads TGTGCCAGCAGTTCGGGGACTAGCGGTGATACGCAGTATTTT. Translating it yields CASSSGTSGDTQYF.

This chain connects TRBV28 to TRBJ1-6; D is undetermined. Germline CDR1 and CDR2: MDHEN and SYDVKM. The CDR3 consists of 12 residues. V lost 7 bases to trimming and J lost 8 bases, with 9 bases between them. The CDR3 region has the DNA TGTGCCAGCAAGGGCGGAGATTCACCCCTCCACTTT. It encodes CASKGGDSPLHF. Drawing the rest from reference TRBV28 and TRBJ1-6, the complete variable domain is DVKVTQSSRYLVKRTGEKVFLECVQDMDHENMFWYRQDPGLGLRLIYFSYDVKMKEKGDIPEGYSVSREKKERFSLILESASTNQTSMYLCASKGGDSPLHFGNGTRLTVT.

The chain is built from TRBV4-2 and TRBJ1-5; no definite D call. This CDR3 spans 16 amino acids. V was clipped by 0 bases and J by 1 base, with 10 bases between them. Germline CDR1 and CDR2: LGHNA and YNFKEQ. For the CDR3, the DNA is TGTGCCAGCAGCCAAGAATGGGTCGGGAGCAATCAGCCCCAGCATTTT. This encodes CASSQEWVGSNQPQHF.

This clone was seen just once. The chain employs TRBV11-2 and TRBJ2-4, with 8 bases that match TRBD1. Unmatched junction bases numbered 11, after V lost 5 bases and J lost 8 bases. Per germline, CDR1 SGHAT and CDR2 FQNNGV. This CDR3 contains 15 residues. CDR3 amino acids: CASSRRGLRMDIQYF. CDR3 in DNA: TGTGCCAGCAGCCGCAGGGGGCTGCGGATGGACATTCAGTACTTC.

The V gene is TRBV18, the J gene TRBJ1-4; D uncertain. The CDR3 runs to 15 residues. CDR1 and CDR2 (germline): KGHSH, LQKENI. The V end lost 1 base, the J end lost 7 bases, and 13 bases lay between the germline ends. The CDR3 DNA is TGTGCCAGCTCACCACGTACCGGGGTGGGTGAAAAACTGTTTTTT. It yields the protein CASSPRTGVGEKLFF.

The rearrangement joins TRBV19 to TRBJ2-3; D call uncertain. Germline V lookup: CDR1 LNHDA, CDR2 SQIVND (reference sequence). The CDR3 sequence is 15 residues long. Trimming stripped 4 bases from V and 0 bases from J, with 11 bases between. The DNA of the CDR3 is TGTGCCAGTAGTAACCCGGAAGGGAGCACAGATACGCAGTATTTT. Translation gives CASSNPEGSTDTQYF.

V usage is TRBV28 and J usage is TRBJ1-5; 9 bases line up with TRBD1. Germline CDR1 is MDHEN and CDR2 is SYDVKM. The CDR3 runs to 14 residues. With 6 bases clipped from V and 7 bases from J, the junction kept 7 bases outside the gene matches. The CDR3 is CASSYTGGAQPQHF. CDR3 bases: TGTGCCAGCAGCTACACAGGGGGCGCGCAGCCCCAGCATTTT.

The chain recombines TRBV18 with TRBJ2-5, with a tentative D call TRBD2 (5 bases). CDR1 is KGHSH and CDR2 is LQKENI in the germline V gene. V shed 5 bases and J shed 5 bases, with 9 bases lying between them. The CDR3 runs 12 residues. DNA for the CDR3: TGTGCCAGCTCAGGCCCGGGGGAGACCCAGTACTTC. It yields the protein CASSGPGETQYF.

The V and J genes are TRBV6-5 and TRBJ1-1; 7 bases are shared with TRBD1. The length of the CDR3 is 14 residues. V shed 5 bases and J 4 bases; nucleotides not matched to a gene: 7. The germline CDR1 and CDR2 sequences are MNHEY and SVGAGI. In DNA form, the CDR3 reads TGTGCCAGCAGTCCCCGGACAGGAGCCACTGAAGCTTTCTTT. It yields the protein CASSPRTGATEAFF.

This clone was detected a few times. The rearrangement joins TRBV5-1 to TRBJ1-1; D is undetermined. This CDR3 is 14 amino acids long. The germline V gene encodes CDR1 SGHRS and CDR2 YFSETQ. Trimming stripped 3 bases from V and 7 bases from J, with 16 bases between. The CDR3 spells CASSYELTTGEAFF. In DNA, the CDR3 is TGCGCCAGCAGCTATGAACTGACAACGGGTGAAGCTTTCTTT.

The V gene is TRBV28, the J gene TRBJ1-2; a weak D match, TRBD1 (6 bases). V gave up 1 base and J gave up 6 bases, with 12 bases separating them. The CDR3 sequence is 14 residues long. Germline V lookup: CDR1 MDHEN, CDR2 SYDVKM. The CDR3 bases are TGTGCCAGCAGTTTATCCGGGACAAACGATGGCTACACCTTC. It encodes CASSLSGTNDGYTF.

The gene calls are TRBV2 and TRBJ2-3; the match to TRBD1 covers 8 bases. The CDR3 has 13 residues. Germline lookup yields CDR1 SNHLY and CDR2 FYNNEI. Trimming took 6 bases from V and 5 from J; bases not matched to a gene: 4. In DNA form, the CDR3 reads TGTGCCAGCAGCGGACAGGGTCAAGATACGCAGTATTTT. Encoded protein: CASSGQGQDTQYF.

This chain joins TRBV19 and TRBJ1-2; D is unresolved. The CDR3 spans 13 residues. From germline, CDR1 is LNHDA and CDR2 SQIVND (reference sequence). Trimming cost V 0 bases and J 4 bases, with 6 bases left between them. In DNA form, the CDR3 reads TGTGCCAGTAGTATAGACCGCGCCTATGGCTACACCTTC. This codes for CASSIDRAYGYTF.

The chain joins TRBV15 to TRBJ2-7; D is undetermined. This CDR3 comprises 14 residues. Germline V lookup: CDR1 LNHNV, CDR2 YYDKDF (reference sequence). V was shortened by 0 bases and J by 0 bases, with 6 bases between the two germline ends. The CDR3 DNA follows: TGTGCCACCAGCAGAGACCGCGACTCCTACGAGCAGTACTTC. Residues: CATSRDRDSYEQYF.

The J gene is TRBJ2-5, the V gene TRBV7-7; a possible D gene is TRBD2 (5 bases). Trimming stripped 1 base from V and 4 bases from J, with 13 bases between. The length of the CDR3 is 15 residues. Germline loops: CDR1 SSHAT, CDR2 FNYEAQ (reference sequence). The CDR3 nucleotides read TGTGCCAGCAGCTTAGGGTACGGGAACGGAGAGACCCAGTACTTC. Its protein is CASSLGYGNGETQYF.